The 6 T cell receptor beta chains listed next were all sequenced from one sample in a study of blood T cell repertoires in COVID-19. Assay used: immunoSEQ multiplex PCR; TCRdb lists only in-frame clones, some missing. The sample contains approximately 150,000 clones, around 87% of which appear only once. Sequenced input: peripheral blood. These receptors were collected from a woman aged 60-75 years with active COVID-19.

The rearrangement joins TRBV5-5 to TRBJ1-1; D perhaps matches TRBD1 (5 bases). V lost 6 bases and J 1 base, leaving 19 bases between the germline ends. The germline V gene has CDR1 SGHKS and CDR2 YYEKEE (reference sequence). The CDR3 loop spans 16 amino acids. The CDR3 DNA reads as TGTGCCAGCACCTCCGGGGGTGCTTTGAGGAACACTGAAGCTTTCTTT. Translation: CASTSGGALRNTEAFF.

This chain uses TRBV30 with TRBJ2-1, with 10 bases identical to TRBD2. The CDR3 sequence is 16 residues long. Germline V lookup: CDR1 GTSNPN, CDR2 SVGIG (reference sequence). With V trimmed by 4 bases and J by 9 bases, 15 bases remained unmatched. CDR3 in amino acids: CAWKRGGQAYRGEQFF. The CDR3 DNA reads TGTGCCTGGAAGCGGGGGGGACAGGCGTACCGGGGTGAGCAGTTCTTC. The full variable domain, its missing parts supplied by reference TRBV30 and TRBJ2-1, is SQTIHQWPATLVQPVGSPLSLECTVEGTSNPNLYWYRQAAGRGLQLLFYSVGIGQISSEVPQNLSASRPQDRQFILSSKKLLLSDSGFYLCAWKRGGQAYRGEQFFGPGTRLTVL.

The rearrangement links TRBV29-1 to TRBJ2-7, with D tentatively TRBD1 (6 bases). CDR1 is SQVTM and CDR2 is ANQGSEA in the germline V gene. The CDR3 contains 13 residues. Trimming took off 3 bases at V and 0 bases at J, with 9 bases between the two ends. CDR3 amino acids: CSVDSDSSYEQYF. The CDR3 DNA is TGCAGCGTTGATTCGGACAGCTCCTACGAGCAGTACTTC.

The chain carries TRBV6-2 or TRBV6-3 and TRBJ2-1; tentatively, D is TRBD2 (6 bases). The CDR3 contains 13 residues. V lost 5 bases to trimming and J lost 4 bases, with 9 bases between them. In germline, CDR1 is MNHEY, CDR2 SVGEGT. The CDR3 here is CASSRDLYNEQFF. The DNA of the CDR3 is TGTGCCAGCAGTAGGGACTTATACAATGAGCAGTTCTTC.

This clone was seen a handful of times. The J gene is TRBJ2-7, the V gene TRBV28; TRBD1 matches at 9 bases. The CDR3 extends over 14 amino acids. Germline loops: CDR1 MDHEN, CDR2 SYDVKM. Trimming removed 6 bases from V and 7 bases from J; junction bases left unmatched: 10. The CDR3 coding sequence is TGTGCCAGCAGACTGGGACAGGGTCTTAGGGAGCAGTACTTC. Encoded protein: CASRLGQGLREQYF.

V and J are TRBV2 and TRBJ2-1, with TRBD2 matching over 15 bases. This CDR3 is built from 19 residues. J lost 4 bases, V lost 10 bases, and 17 bases had no gene match. Germline V gives CDR1 SNHLY, CDR2 FYNNEI. CDR3 amino acids: CATGDGRTSGRAIYNEQFF. The CDR3 region has the DNA TGTGCCACGGGGGACGGGAGGACTAGCGGGAGGGCCATTTACAATGAGCAGTTCTTC.